This T cell receptor (beta chain) derives from a study of identifying expanded T cells in peripheral blood. Study-wide points: Technical replicates showed around 1.1 changed clones; about two weeks about 16.4; four weeks 19.

On this clone: Its antigen is unidentified.

The CDR3 is 14 amino acids. V lost 7 bases to trimming and J lost 2 bases, with 14 bases between them. Germline assignment: CDR1 SGHTA and CDR2 FQGNSA. Assay: immunoSEQ multiplex PCR; the TCRdb copy retains only in-frame clones and omits some. The top ten hold around 4.5% of the sample, which has about 86,000 clones, about 88% seen once. The sequenced sample was blood. The clonotype was recovered from a person aged 18-69 years in good health. The genes are TRBV7-2 and TRBJ1-1; D may be TRBD1 (5 bases). As DNA, the CDR3 is TGTGCCAGCAACCAGGGATCGACCAACACTGAAGCTTTCTTT. It specifies CASNQGSTNTEAFF.